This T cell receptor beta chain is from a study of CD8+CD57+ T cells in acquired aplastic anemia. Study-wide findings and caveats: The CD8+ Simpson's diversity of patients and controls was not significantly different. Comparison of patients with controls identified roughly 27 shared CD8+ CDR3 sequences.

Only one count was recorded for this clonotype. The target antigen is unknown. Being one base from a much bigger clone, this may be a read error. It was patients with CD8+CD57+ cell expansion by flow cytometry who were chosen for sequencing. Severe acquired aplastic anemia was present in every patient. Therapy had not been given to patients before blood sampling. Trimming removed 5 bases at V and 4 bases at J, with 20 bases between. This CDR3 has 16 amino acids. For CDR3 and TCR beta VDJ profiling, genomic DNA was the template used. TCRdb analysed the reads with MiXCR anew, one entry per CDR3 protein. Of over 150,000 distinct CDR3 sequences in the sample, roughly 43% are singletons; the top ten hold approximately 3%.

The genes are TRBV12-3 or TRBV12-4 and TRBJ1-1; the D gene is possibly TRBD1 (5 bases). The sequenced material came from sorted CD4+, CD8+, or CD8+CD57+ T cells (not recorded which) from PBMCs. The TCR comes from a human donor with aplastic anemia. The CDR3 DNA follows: TGTGCCAGCAGTCGAAGTACGGGACTTATGAGCACTGAAGCTTTCTTT. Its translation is CASSRSTGLMSTEAFF.